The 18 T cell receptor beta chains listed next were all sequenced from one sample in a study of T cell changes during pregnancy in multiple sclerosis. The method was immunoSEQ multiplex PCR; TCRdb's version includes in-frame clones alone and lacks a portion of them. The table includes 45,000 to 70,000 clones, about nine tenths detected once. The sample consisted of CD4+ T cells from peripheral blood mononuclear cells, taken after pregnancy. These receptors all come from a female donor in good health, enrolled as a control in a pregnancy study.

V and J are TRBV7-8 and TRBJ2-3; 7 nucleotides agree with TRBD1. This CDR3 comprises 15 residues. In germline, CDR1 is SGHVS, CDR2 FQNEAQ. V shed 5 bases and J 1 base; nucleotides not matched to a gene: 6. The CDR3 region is CASSPTGPRTDTQYF. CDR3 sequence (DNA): TGTGCCAGCAGCCCGACAGGGCCCCGCACAGATACGCAGTATTTT.

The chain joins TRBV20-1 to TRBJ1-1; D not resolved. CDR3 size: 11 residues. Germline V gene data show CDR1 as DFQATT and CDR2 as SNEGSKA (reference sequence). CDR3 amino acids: CKSFLNTEAFF. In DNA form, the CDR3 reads TGCAAATCTTTCCTTAACACTGAAGCTTTCTTT.

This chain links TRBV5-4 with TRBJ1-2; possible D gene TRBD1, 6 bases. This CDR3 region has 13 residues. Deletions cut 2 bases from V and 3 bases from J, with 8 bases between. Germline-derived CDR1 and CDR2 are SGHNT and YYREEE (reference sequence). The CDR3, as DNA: TGTGCCAGCAGCTTTACAGGGTACTATGGCTACACCTTC. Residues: CASSFTGYYGYTF.

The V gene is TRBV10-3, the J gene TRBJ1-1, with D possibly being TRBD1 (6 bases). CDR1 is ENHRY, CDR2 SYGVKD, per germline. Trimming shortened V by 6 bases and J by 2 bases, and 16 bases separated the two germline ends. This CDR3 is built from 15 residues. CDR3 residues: CAIRDLQGYNTEAFF. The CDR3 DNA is TGTGCCATCAGAGATTTGCAGGGGTACAACACTGAAGCTTTCTTT.

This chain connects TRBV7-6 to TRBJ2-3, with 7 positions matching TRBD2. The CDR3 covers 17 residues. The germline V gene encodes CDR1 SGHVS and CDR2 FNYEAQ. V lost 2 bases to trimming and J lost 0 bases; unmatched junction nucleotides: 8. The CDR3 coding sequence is TGTGCCAGCAGCTTAATGGGGGGGTACTCTAGCACAGATACGCAGTATTTT. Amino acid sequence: CASSLMGGYSSTDTQYF.

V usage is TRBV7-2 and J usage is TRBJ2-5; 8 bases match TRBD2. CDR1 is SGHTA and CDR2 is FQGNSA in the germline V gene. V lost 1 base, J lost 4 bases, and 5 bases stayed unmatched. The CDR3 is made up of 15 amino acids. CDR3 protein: CASSLGAGGRETQYF. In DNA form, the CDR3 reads TGTGCCAGCAGCTTAGGGGCGGGGGGTAGAGAGACCCAGTACTTC.

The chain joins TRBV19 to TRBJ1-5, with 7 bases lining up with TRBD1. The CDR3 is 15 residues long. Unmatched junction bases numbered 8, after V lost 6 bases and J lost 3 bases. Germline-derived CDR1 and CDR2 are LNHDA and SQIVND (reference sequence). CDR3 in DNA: TGTGCCAGTAGCCGCCGGGACAGAGACAATCAGCCCCAGCATTTT. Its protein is CASSRRDRDNQPQHF. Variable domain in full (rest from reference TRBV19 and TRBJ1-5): DGGITQSPKYLFRKEGQNVTLSCEQNLNHDAMYWYRQDPGQGLRLIYYSQIVNDFQKGDIAEGYSVSREKKESFPLTVTSAQKNPTAFYLCASSRRDRDNQPQHFGDGTRLSIL.

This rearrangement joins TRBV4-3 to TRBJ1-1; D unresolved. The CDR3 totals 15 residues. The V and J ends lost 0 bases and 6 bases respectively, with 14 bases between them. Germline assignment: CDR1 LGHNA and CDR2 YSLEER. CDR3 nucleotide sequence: TGCGCCAGCAGCCAAGAACATCGTATGTTCGCTGAAGCTTTCTTT. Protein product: CASSQEHRMFAEAFF.

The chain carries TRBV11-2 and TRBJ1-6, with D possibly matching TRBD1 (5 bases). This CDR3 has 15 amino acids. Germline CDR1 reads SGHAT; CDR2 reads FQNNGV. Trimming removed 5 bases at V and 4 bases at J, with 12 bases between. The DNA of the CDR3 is TGTGCCAGCAGCCCCTCCAGGACATATAATTCACCCCTCCACTTT. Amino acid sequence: CASSPSRTYNSPLHF.

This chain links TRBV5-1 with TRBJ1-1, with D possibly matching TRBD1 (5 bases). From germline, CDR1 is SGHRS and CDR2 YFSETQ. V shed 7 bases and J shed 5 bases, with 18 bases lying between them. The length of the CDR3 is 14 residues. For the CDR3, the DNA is TGCGCCAGCGGGGCGGATCGGCTGGGGACTGAAGCTTTCTTT. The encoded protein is CASGADRLGTEAFF.

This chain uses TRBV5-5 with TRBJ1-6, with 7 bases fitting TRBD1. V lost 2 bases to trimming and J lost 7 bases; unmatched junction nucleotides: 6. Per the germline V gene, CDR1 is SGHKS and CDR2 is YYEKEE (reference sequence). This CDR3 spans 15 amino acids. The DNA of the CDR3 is TGTGCCAGCAGCTTCCAGGGGACAGAAAATTCACCCCTCCACTTT. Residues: CASSFQGTENSPLHF.

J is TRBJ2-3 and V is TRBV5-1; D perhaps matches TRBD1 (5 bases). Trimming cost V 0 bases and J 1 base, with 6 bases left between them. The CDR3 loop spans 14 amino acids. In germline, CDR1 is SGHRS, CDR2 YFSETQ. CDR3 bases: TGCGCCAGCAGCTTGGGGGGCCGCACAGATACGCAGTATTTT. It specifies CASSLGGRTDTQYF.

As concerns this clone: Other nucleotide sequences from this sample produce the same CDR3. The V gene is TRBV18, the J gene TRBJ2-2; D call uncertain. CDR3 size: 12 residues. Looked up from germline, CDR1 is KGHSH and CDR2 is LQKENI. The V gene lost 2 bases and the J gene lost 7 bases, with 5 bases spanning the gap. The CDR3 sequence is CASSPSVGELFF. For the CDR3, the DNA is TGTGCCAGCTCACCATCGGTCGGGGAGCTGTTTTTT.

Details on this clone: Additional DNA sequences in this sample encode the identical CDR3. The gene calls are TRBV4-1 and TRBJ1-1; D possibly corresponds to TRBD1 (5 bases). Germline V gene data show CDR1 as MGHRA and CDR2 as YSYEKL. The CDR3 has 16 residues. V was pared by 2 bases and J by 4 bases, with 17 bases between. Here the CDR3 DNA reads TGCGCCAGCAGCCAACTAAAAGGGGCCTTGGTCACTGAAGCTTTCTTT. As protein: CASSQLKGALVTEAFF.

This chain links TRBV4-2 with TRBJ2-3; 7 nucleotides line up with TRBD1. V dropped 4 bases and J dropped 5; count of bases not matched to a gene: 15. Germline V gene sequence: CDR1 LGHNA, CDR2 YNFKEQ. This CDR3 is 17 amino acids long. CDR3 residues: CASSPPAGTARGDTQYF. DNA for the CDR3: TGTGCCAGCAGCCCTCCCGCCGGGACAGCAAGAGGAGATACGCAGTATTTT.

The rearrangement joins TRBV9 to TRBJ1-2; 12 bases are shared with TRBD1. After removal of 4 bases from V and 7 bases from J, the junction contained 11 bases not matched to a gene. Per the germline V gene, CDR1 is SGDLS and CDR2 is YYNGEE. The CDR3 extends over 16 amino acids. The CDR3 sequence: CASSTQPGQGAGGYTF. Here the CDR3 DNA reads TGTGCCAGCAGCACCCAGCCGGGACAGGGGGCTGGTGGCTACACCTTC.

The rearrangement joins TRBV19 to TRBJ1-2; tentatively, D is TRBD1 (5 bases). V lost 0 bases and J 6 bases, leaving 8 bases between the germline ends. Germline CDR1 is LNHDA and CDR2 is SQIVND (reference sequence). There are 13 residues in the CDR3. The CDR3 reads CASSIEAGNGYTF. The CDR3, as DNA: TGTGCCAGTAGTATAGAGGCAGGGAATGGCTACACCTTC.

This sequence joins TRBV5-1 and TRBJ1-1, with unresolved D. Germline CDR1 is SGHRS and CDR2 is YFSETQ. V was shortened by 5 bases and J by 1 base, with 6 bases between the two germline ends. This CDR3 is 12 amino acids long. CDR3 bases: TGCGCCAGCAGTCCAGGGAACACTGAAGCTTTCTTT. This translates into CASSPGNTEAFF.